Sequencing of this T cell receptor (beta chain) was carried out in a study of cytomegalovirus exposure and HLA in healthy donors. Across the study: The Caucasian-associated ancestry cluster held roughly 80% of roughly 400 genotyped donors. General study findings and limits: In vitro, three CMV-associated chains proved specific for CMV antigens. Some TCR beta chains (roughly 160 of them) were listed as cytomegalovirus-associated.

The CDR3 is 16 residues long. Looked up from germline, CDR1 is KGHSH and CDR2 is LQKENI. The germline V and J ends were trimmed by 1 base and 5 bases, with 15 bases remaining between them. A note on this clone: Its antigen is not identified.

The study ran its PCR with 60 Vbeta and 13 Jbeta primers. TCRdb keeps only in-frame clones here, not all; method: immunoSEQ multiplex PCR. This repertoire shows roughly 97,000 clones, about 81% found once; its top ten account for 5.2%. The source of this sequence is a middle-aged man in good health and CMV-seropositive. The V and J genes are TRBV18 and TRBJ1-5; D might be TRBD1 (6 bases). The material sequenced was PBMCs. CDR3 sequence reads: CASSPQARGFDQPQHF. CDR3 sequence (DNA): TGTGCCAGCTCACCACAGGCCAGGGGATTCGATCAGCCCCAGCATTTT.